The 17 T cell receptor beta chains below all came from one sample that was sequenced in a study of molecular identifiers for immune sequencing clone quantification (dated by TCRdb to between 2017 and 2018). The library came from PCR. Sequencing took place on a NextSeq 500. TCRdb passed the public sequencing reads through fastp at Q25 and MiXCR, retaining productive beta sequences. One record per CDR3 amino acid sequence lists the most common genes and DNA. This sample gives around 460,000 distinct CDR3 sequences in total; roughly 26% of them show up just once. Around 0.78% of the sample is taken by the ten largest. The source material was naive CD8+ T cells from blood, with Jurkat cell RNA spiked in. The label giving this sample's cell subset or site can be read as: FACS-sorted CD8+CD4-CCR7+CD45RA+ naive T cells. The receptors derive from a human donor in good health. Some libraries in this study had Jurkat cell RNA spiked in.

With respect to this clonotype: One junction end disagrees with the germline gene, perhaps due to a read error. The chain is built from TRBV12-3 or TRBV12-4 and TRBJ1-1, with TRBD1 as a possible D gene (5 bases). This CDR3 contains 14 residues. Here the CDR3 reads CASSFDSLNTEALF. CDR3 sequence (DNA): TGTGCCAGCAGTTTTGACAGCCTGAACACTGAAGCTCTCTTT.

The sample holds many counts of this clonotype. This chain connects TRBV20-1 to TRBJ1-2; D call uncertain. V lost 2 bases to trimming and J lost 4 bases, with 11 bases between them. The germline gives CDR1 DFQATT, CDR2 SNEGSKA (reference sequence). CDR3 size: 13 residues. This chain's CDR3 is CSARNLDTYGYTF. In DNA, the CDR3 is TGCAGTGCTAGAAATTTGGATACCTATGGCTACACCTTC.

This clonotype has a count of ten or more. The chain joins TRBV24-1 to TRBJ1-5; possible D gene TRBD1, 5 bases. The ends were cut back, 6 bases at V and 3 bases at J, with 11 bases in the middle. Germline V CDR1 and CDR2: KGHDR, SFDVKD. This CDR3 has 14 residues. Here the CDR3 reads CATSSGKINQPQHF. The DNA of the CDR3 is TGTGCCACCAGTTCAGGGAAGATCAATCAGCCCCAGCATTTT.

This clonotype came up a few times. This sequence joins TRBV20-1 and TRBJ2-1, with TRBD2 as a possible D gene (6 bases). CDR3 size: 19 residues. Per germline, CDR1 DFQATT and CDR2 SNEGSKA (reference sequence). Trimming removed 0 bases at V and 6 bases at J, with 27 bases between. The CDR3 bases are TGCAGTGCTAGAGATCTGGAGGGAGTAAGGGGAGGAACTCGCAATGAGCAGTTCTTC. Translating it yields CSARDLEGVRGGTRNEQFF.

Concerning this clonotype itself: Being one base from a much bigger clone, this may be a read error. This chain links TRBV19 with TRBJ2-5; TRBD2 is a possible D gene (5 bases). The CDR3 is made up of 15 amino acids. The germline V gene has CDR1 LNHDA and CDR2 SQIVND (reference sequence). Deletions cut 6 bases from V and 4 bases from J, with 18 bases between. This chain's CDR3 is CASSNPLAPRETQYF. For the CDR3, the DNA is TGTGCCAGTAGCAACCCCCTAGCTCCTCGAGAGACCCAGTACTTC.

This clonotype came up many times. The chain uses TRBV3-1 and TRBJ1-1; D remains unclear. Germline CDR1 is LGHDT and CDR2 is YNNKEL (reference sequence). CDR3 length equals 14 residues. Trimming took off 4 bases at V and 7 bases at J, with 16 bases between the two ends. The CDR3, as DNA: TGTGCCAGCAGCCCACCACGGATAGGAAATGAAGCTTTCTTT. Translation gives CASSPPRIGNEAFF.

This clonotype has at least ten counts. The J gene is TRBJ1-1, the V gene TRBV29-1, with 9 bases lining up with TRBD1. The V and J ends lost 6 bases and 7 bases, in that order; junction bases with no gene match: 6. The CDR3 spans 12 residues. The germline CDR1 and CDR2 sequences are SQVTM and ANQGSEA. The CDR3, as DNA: TGCAGCGTAGTGACAGGGGGAGGTGAAGCTTTCTTT. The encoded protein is CSVVTGGGEAFF.

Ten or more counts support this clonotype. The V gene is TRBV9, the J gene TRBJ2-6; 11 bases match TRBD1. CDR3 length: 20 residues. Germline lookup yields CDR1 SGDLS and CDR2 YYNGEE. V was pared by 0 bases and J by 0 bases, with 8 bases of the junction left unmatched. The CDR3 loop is CASSVADRTGGYSGANVLTF. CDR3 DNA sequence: TGTGCCAGCAGCGTAGCGGACAGGACAGGGGGCTACTCTGGGGCCAACGTCCTGACTTTC.

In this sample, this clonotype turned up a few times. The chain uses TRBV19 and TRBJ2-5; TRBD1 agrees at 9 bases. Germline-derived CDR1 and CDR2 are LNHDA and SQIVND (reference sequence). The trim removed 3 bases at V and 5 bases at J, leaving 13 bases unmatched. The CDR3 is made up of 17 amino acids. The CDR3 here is CASSIGTTDRGEETQYF. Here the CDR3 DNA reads TGTGCCAGTAGTATCGGAACCACGGACAGGGGCGAGGAGACCCAGTACTTC.

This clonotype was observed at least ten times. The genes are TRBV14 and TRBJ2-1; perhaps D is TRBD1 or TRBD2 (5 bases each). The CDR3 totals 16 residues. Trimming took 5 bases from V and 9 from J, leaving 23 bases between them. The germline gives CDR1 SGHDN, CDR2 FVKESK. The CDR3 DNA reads TGTGCCAGCAGCTTCCGGGACGATGGGATCCGAACTGAGCAGTTCTTC. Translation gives CASSFRDDGIRTEQFF.

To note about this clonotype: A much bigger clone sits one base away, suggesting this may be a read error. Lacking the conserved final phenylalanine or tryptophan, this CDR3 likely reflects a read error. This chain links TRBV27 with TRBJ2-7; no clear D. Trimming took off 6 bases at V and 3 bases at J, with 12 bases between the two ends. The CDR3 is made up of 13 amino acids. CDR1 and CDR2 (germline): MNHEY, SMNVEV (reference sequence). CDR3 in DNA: TGTGCCAGCAGCTCCAGCCGAAGCTACGAGCAGTACTAC. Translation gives CASSSSRSYEQYY.

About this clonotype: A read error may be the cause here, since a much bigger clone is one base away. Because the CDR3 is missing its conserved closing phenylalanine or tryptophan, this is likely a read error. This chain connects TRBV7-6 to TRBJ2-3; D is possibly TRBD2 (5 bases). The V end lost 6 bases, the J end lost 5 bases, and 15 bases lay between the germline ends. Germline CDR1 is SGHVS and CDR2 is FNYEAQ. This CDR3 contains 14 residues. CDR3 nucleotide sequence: TGTGCCAGCAGTCATGCGATAGAGGGAGATACGCAGTATTCT. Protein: CASSHAIEGDTQYS.

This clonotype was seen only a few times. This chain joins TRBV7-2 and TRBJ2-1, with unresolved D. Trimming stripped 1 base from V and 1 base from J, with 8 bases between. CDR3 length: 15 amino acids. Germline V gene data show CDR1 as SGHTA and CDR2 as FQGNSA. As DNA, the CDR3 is TGTGCCAGCAGCTTAGTCCCCGCGTCCTACAATGAGCAGTTCTTC. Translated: CASSLVPASYNEQFF. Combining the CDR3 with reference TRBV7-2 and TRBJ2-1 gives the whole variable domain GAGVSQSPSNKVTEKGKDVELRCDPISGHTALYWYRQSLGQGLEFLIYFQGNSAPDKSGLPSDRFSAERTGGSVSTLTIQRTQQEDSAVYLCASSLVPASYNEQFFGPGTRLTVL.

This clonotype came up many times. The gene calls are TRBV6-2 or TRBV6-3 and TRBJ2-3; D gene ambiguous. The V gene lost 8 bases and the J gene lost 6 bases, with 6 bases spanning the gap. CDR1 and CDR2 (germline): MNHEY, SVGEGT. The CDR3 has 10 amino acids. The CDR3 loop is CASGVDTQYF. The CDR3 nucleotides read TGTGCCAGCGGCGTTGATACGCAGTATTTT.

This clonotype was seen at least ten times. CDR3 amino acids: CSVRGSGLSEQYF. The CDR3 DNA is TGCAGCGTTCGGGGCTCCGGCTTATCCGAGCAGTACTTC. The chain combines TRBV29-1 with TRBJ2-7; D may be TRBD1 or TRBD2 (5 bases each). Between the trimmed V and J ends, which lost 5 bases and 6 bases, there was a span of 17 bases. The CDR3 totals 13 residues. The V gene's germline CDR1 is SQVTM and CDR2 ANQGSEA.

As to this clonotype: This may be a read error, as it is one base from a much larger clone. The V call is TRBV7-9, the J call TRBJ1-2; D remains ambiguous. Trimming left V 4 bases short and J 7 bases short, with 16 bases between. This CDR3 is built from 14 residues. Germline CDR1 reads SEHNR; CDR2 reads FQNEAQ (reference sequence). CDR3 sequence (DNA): TGTGCCAGCAGCTCACTCTTGGAGGAGTCTGGCTACACCTTC. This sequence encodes CASSSLLEESGYTF.

The CDR3 DNA sequence: TGTGCCAGCAGAGGCGAGCGACAGGGGGCTAATGAGCAGTTCTTC. Its translation: CASRGERQGANEQFF. This chain uses TRBV12-3 or TRBV12-4 with TRBJ2-1, with 10 bases matching TRBD1. The CDR3 totals 15 residues. Trimming removed 6 bases from V and 7 bases from J; junction bases left unmatched: 9.